A selection of T cell receptor beta chains follows, all from one sample in a study of neoadjuvant anti-PD-1 for oral cavity cancer. TCRdb's copy holds only in-frame clones and misses some; the assay was immunoSEQ multiplex PCR. Of about 12,000 clones in the sample, 71% were seen once. This sample comprised PBMCs, obtained after nivolumab (anti-PD-1) treatment. The receptors come from a person aged 40 to 85 with oral cavity squamous cell carcinoma. Both conserved end residues are part of each CDR3. Fields, in order: V gene, clone size, J gene, D gene, CDR3 DNA, CDR3 protein. The D gene is left open where the match is weak. Where a row states a size, it is once, few, many or the class of an expanded clone; other rows omit it.

v_gene: TRBV2; abundance: NA; j_gene: TRBJ1-6; d_gene: TRBD1; CDR3nt: TGTGCCAGCCCGGGACAGGGGGATTCACCCCTCCACTTT; CDR3aa: CASPGQGDSPLHF
v_gene: TRBV7-9; abundance: NA; j_gene: TRBJ2-3; d_gene: NA; CDR3nt: TGTGCCGGGCGAAGGGCGGAGAGTAGCACAGATACGCAGTATTTT; CDR3aa: CAGRRAESSTDTQYF
v_gene: TRBV7-9; abundance: few; j_gene: TRBJ1-1; d_gene: NA; CDR3nt: TGTGCCAGCAGCTTACATATGAACACTGAAGCTTTCTTT; CDR3aa: CASSLHMNTEAFF
v_gene: TRBV14; abundance: NA; j_gene: TRBJ2-3; d_gene: NA; CDR3nt: TGTGCCAGCAGCCGGGTGCACAGGGATCTGGGGGATACGCAGTATTTT; CDR3aa: CASSRVHRDLGDTQYF
v_gene: TRBV5-1; abundance: once; j_gene: TRBJ1-1; d_gene: NA; CDR3nt: TGCGCCAGCAGCTTGGTATACCAGAACACTGAAGCTTTCTTT; CDR3aa: CASSLVYQNTEAFF
v_gene: TRBV7-9; abundance: NA; j_gene: TRBJ2-1; d_gene: NA; CDR3nt: TGTGCCAGCAGCTTATTAAACCCCAACGTTCTAAACAATGAGCAGTTCTTC; CDR3aa: CASSLLNPNVLNNEQFF
v_gene: TRBV5-4; abundance: few; j_gene: TRBJ1-1; d_gene: TRBD1; CDR3nt: TGTGCCAGCAGCGATTGGGACAGGTACACTGAAGCTTTCTTT; CDR3aa: CASSDWDRYTEAFF
v_gene: TRBV30; abundance: NA; j_gene: TRBJ1-2; d_gene: NA; CDR3nt: TGTGCCTGGAGTGTACTAAGAGGGGGCTACACCTTC; CDR3aa: CAWSVLRGGYTF
v_gene: TRBV7-3; abundance: NA; j_gene: TRBJ2-1; d_gene: TRBD2; CDR3nt: TGTGCCAGCAGCTTAAACAGCGGGGGGGCCTTCGGGCAGTTCTTC; CDR3aa: CASSLNSGGAFGQFF
v_gene: TRBV6-4; abundance: NA; j_gene: TRBJ2-2; d_gene: TRBD1; CDR3nt: TGTGCCAGCAGACCTGGACAGGGGAGGACCGGGGAGCTGTTTTTT; CDR3aa: CASRPGQGRTGELFF
v_gene: TRBV6-4; abundance: NA; j_gene: TRBJ2-1; d_gene: TRBD2; CDR3nt: TGTGCCAGCTCCTACGGGGGGGCCGGCTACAATGAGCAGTTCTTC; CDR3aa: CASSYGGAGYNEQFF
v_gene: TRBV9; abundance: NA; j_gene: TRBJ2-3; d_gene: TRBD2; CDR3nt: TGTGCCAGCAGCGTCACGACTAGCGGCACAGATACGCAGTATTTT; CDR3aa: CASSVTTSGTDTQYF
v_gene: TRBV7-2; abundance: NA; j_gene: TRBJ1-2; d_gene: NA; CDR3nt: TGTGCCAGCAGCTTTGAAACGGGGGGGTATGGCTACACCTTC; CDR3aa: CASSFETGGYGYTF
v_gene: TRBV27; abundance: once; j_gene: TRBJ1-1; d_gene: TRBD1; CDR3nt: TGTGCCAGCATATCCTGGGACAGGGGGACCCCTGAAGCTTTCTTT; CDR3aa: CASISWDRGTPEAFF
v_gene: TRBV6-5; abundance: NA; j_gene: TRBJ1-2; d_gene: TRBD1; CDR3nt: TGTGCCAGCAGATCGCCAAGTTCAGGGGGGACCGGCTACACCTTC; CDR3aa: CASRSPSSGGTGYTF
v_gene: TRBV5-4; abundance: NA; j_gene: TRBJ1-2; d_gene: TRBD1; CDR3nt: TGTGCCAGCAGCGCGAAGGGGGCGCGGGGCTACACCTTC; CDR3aa: CASSAKGARGYTF
v_gene: TRBV7-9; abundance: NA; j_gene: TRBJ2-3; d_gene: NA; CDR3nt: TGTGCCAGCAGCTCCCCAATACTCCTCACAGATACGCAGTATTTT; CDR3aa: CASSSPILLTDTQYF
v_gene: TRBV5-1; abundance: NA; j_gene: TRBJ2-7; d_gene: TRBD1; CDR3nt: TGCGCCAGCGCCAGGGACAGGGTTGACGAGCAGTACTTC; CDR3aa: CASARDRVDEQYF
v_gene: TRBV7-9; abundance: NA; j_gene: TRBJ1-1; d_gene: NA; CDR3nt: TGTGCCAGCAGTACAGGTTCGGGAACTCATATGAACACTGAAGCTTTCTTT; CDR3aa: CASSTGSGTHMNTEAFF
v_gene: TRBV2; abundance: NA; j_gene: TRBJ1-1; d_gene: TRBD1; CDR3nt: TGTGCCAGCAGGGGACAGGGCGGCACTGAAGCTTTCTTT; CDR3aa: CASRGQGGTEAFF
v_gene: TRBV29-1; abundance: NA; j_gene: TRBJ1-1; d_gene: NA; CDR3nt: TGCAGCGTTGCCCGGACAGCCATGAACACTGAAGCTTTCTTT; CDR3aa: CSVARTAMNTEAFF
v_gene: TRBV7-8; abundance: once; j_gene: TRBJ1-5; d_gene: TRBD1; CDR3nt: TGTGCCAGCAGCGACAGGGGTGGAAGGAATCAGCCCCAGCATTTT; CDR3aa: CASSDRGGRNQPQHF
v_gene: TRBV5-1; abundance: NA; j_gene: TRBJ1-2; d_gene: NA; CDR3nt: TGCGCCAGCAGCCCACCCAGGGATAGCTATGGCTACACCTTC; CDR3aa: CASSPPRDSYGYTF
v_gene: TRBV11-2; abundance: NA; j_gene: TRBJ2-2; d_gene: TRBD2; CDR3nt: TGTGCCAGCAGCTTTGGCGGGAGAGGGACCGGGGAGCTGTTTTTT; CDR3aa: CASSFGGRGTGELFF
v_gene: TRBV19; abundance: few; j_gene: TRBJ2-1; d_gene: TRBD1; CDR3nt: TGTGCCAGTTACGAGTTCTTTTCTCCGGGACAGGGGTGGGGTGAGCAGTTCTTC; CDR3aa: CASYEFFSPGQGWGEQFF
v_gene: TRBV28; abundance: NA; j_gene: TRBJ2-2; d_gene: TRBD2; CDR3nt: TGTGCCAGCAGAAGCGGTACTAGCGGGAGAGGGCATACCGGGGAGCTGTTTTTT; CDR3aa: CASRSGTSGRGHTGELFF
v_gene: TRBV28; abundance: NA; j_gene: TRBJ1-2; d_gene: NA; CDR3nt: TGTGCCAGCAAGCAGGGAAGGGGGATAGACTATGGCTACACCTTC; CDR3aa: CASKQGRGIDYGYTF
v_gene: TRBV29-1; abundance: NA; j_gene: TRBJ2-7; d_gene: NA; CDR3nt: TGCAGCGTTATGGGCGGGGGGACAGGGTTCGAGCAGTACTTC; CDR3aa: CSVMGGGTGFEQYF
v_gene: TRBV4-1; abundance: NA; j_gene: TRBJ1-2; d_gene: NA; CDR3nt: TGCGCCAGCAGCCAAGATCGGGGCAGGAGCTATGGCTACACCTTC; CDR3aa: CASSQDRGRSYGYTF
v_gene: TRBV4-2; abundance: NA; j_gene: TRBJ2-3; d_gene: TRBD2; CDR3nt: TGTGCCAGCAGCCGGGAGGGAGATACGCAGTATTTT; CDR3aa: CASSREGDTQYF
v_gene: TRBV5-1; abundance: NA; j_gene: TRBJ2-5; d_gene: NA; CDR3nt: TGCGCCAGCAGCCCATCCCCCGACAGGGTGGGAGGAGAGACCCAGTACTTC; CDR3aa: CASSPSPDRVGGETQYF
v_gene: TRBV6-4; abundance: NA; j_gene: TRBJ2-1; d_gene: TRBD2; CDR3nt: TGTGCCAGCAGTGAGAATGACGGTAGCGGGGGATTTGAGCAGTTCTTC; CDR3aa: CASSENDGSGGFEQFF
v_gene: TRBV19; abundance: NA; j_gene: TRBJ1-5; d_gene: NA; CDR3nt: TGTGCCAGTAGTGGACAGTATCAGCCCCAGCATTTT; CDR3aa: CASSGQYQPQHF
v_gene: TRBV2; abundance: NA; j_gene: TRBJ2-7; d_gene: TRBD2; CDR3nt: TGTGCCAGCAGTGAACCAGGGACTAGCGGGGGGCTCCCCTACGAGCAGTACTTC; CDR3aa: CASSEPGTSGGLPYEQYF
v_gene: TRBV19; abundance: NA; j_gene: TRBJ1-2; d_gene: NA; CDR3nt: TGTGCCAGTAGCGCTCATTGGGGCTACACCTTC; CDR3aa: CASSAHWGYTF
v_gene: TRBV5-1; abundance: NA; j_gene: TRBJ2-5; d_gene: TRBD1; CDR3nt: TGCGCCAGCAGCATCCTAACCGGGACAGGGTTAGAGACCCAGTACTTC; CDR3aa: CASSILTGTGLETQYF
v_gene: TRBV11-1; abundance: NA; j_gene: TRBJ2-7; d_gene: TRBD1; CDR3nt: TGTGCCAGCAGCTCCTACAGGGGCAAGTACGAGCAGTACTTC; CDR3aa: CASSSYRGKYEQYF
v_gene: TRBV5-5; abundance: NA; j_gene: TRBJ1-2; d_gene: NA; CDR3nt: TGTGCCAGCAGCCCGCCGTACCAGGGAAACGGTGGCTACACCTTC; CDR3aa: CASSPPYQGNGGYTF
v_gene: TRBV6-4; abundance: NA; j_gene: TRBJ2-3; d_gene: NA; CDR3nt: TGTGCCAGCAGTGAAGACGTTAGCACAGATACGCAGTATTTT; CDR3aa: CASSEDVSTDTQYF
v_gene: TRBV7-6; abundance: NA; j_gene: TRBJ2-1; d_gene: NA; CDR3nt: TGTGCCAGCAGCTCACAACAAATGAATGAGCAGTTCTTC; CDR3aa: CASSSQQMNEQFF
v_gene: TRBV10-2; abundance: NA; j_gene: TRBJ2-7; d_gene: TRBD1; CDR3nt: TGCGCCAGCAGTGAGAGGACAGGAACTTACGAGCAGTACTTC; CDR3aa: CASSERTGTYEQYF
v_gene: TRBV11-1; abundance: NA; j_gene: TRBJ2-7; d_gene: NA; CDR3nt: TGTGCCAGCAGTCGGACGGACTCCTACGAGCAGTACTTC; CDR3aa: CASSRTDSYEQYF
v_gene: TRBV7-3; abundance: NA; j_gene: TRBJ2-1; d_gene: TRBD2; CDR3nt: TGTGCCAGCAGCTTAAACGGGAGGCCCGATGAGCAGTTCTTC; CDR3aa: CASSLNGRPDEQFF
v_gene: TRBV28; abundance: once; j_gene: TRBJ2-3; d_gene: TRBD1; CDR3nt: TGTGCCAGCAGTTTCACCTTGACAGGGGGGACAGATACGCAGTATTTT; CDR3aa: CASSFTLTGGTDTQYF
v_gene: TRBV10-3; abundance: few; j_gene: TRBJ1-2; d_gene: NA; CDR3nt: TGTGCCATCAGTGAGTCGAGTTTTGGTGGCTACACCTTC; CDR3aa: CAISESSFGGYTF
v_gene: TRBV11-3; abundance: NA; j_gene: TRBJ2-1; d_gene: NA; CDR3nt: TGTGCCAGCAGCTTACGGACAGCCTACAATGAGCAGTTCTTC; CDR3aa: CASSLRTAYNEQFF
v_gene: TRBV5-4; abundance: NA; j_gene: TRBJ1-1; d_gene: NA; CDR3nt: TGTGCCAGCAGCTTGAGGGGGGGGAGAACTGAAGCTTTCTTT; CDR3aa: CASSLRGGRTEAFF
v_gene: TRBV5-1; abundance: few; j_gene: TRBJ2-7; d_gene: NA; CDR3nt: TGCGCCAGCAGCTCTCGGGGGACAGCCTCCTACGAGCAGTACTTC; CDR3aa: CASSSRGTASYEQYF
v_gene: TRBV10-1; abundance: NA; j_gene: TRBJ2-1; d_gene: TRBD1; CDR3nt: TGCGCCAGCACACCCGGGACAGGGTTGAACAGGCAGTTCTTC; CDR3aa: CASTPGTGLNRQFF
v_gene: TRBV7-9; abundance: NA; j_gene: TRBJ1-1; d_gene: TRBD1; CDR3nt: TGTGCCAGCAGCCCGACGGGACAGGGGGGGAGCACTGAAGCTTTCTTT; CDR3aa: CASSPTGQGGSTEAFF
v_gene: TRBV5-7; abundance: NA; j_gene: TRBJ1-5; d_gene: TRBD1; CDR3nt: TGTGCCAGCAGCCCGAGAGGGGGCGAGGAGTCCAATCAGCCCCAGCATTTT; CDR3aa: CASSPRGGEESNQPQHF
v_gene: TRBV6-5; abundance: few; j_gene: TRBJ2-2; d_gene: NA; CDR3nt: TGTGCCAGCAGTTACGGGAAGAACACCGGGGAGCTGTTTTTT; CDR3aa: CASSYGKNTGELFF
v_gene: TRBV6-4; abundance: NA; j_gene: TRBJ2-1; d_gene: NA; CDR3nt: TGTGCCAGCAGTGACTCGGTCGGAAGCTCCTACAATGAGCAGTTCTTC; CDR3aa: CASSDSVGSSYNEQFF